A selection of T cell receptor beta chains follows, all from one sample in a study of CD8+CD57+ T cells in acquired aplastic anemia. TCRdb independently ran MiXCR on the reads; one entry per CDR3 protein. Of under 150,000 distinct CDR3 sequences listed, about 40% are singletons. The sequenced sample was sorted CD4+, CD8+, or CD8+CD57+ T cells (not recorded which) from PBMCs. The origin of the receptors is a human donor with aplastic anemia. Both conserved end residues are part of each CDR3. The D gene is left open where the match is weak. Clone size appears in some rows only: once, few, many, or a class for an expanded clone.

.	TRBV2	TRBJ1-3	many	TGTGCCAGCAGTGAAGGTCAGGGAAACACCATATATTTT	CASSEGQGNTIYF
TRBD2	TRBV2	TRBJ2-3	.	TGTGCCAGCAGCACCGGACTAGCAAGGAGAACAGATACGCAGTATTTT	CASSTGLARRTDTQYF
TRBD1	TRBV20-1	TRBJ1-6	.	TGCAGTGCTCAGACAGGGAGTAACTATAATTCACCCCTCCACTTT	CSAQTGSNYNSPLHF
.	TRBV6-2/TRBV6-3	TRBJ1-5	.	TGTGCCAGCAGCTACCCGGGGGGCTGGGGCAATCAGCCCCAGCATTTT	CASSYPGGWGNQPQHF
.	TRBV27	TRBJ2-3	.	TGTGCCAGCAGTTTAAGAGGTTTGGGCACAGATACGCAGTATTTT	CASSLRGLGTDTQYF
.	TRBV28	TRBJ1-4	.	TGTGCCAGCAGCTCTCCAAGAAAACTGTTTTTT	CASSSPRKLFF
.	TRBV3-1	TRBJ1-1	few	TGTGCCAGCAGCCGTAACAGGGATGAAGCTTCCTTT	CASSRNRDEASF
TRBD1	TRBV10-3	TRBJ2-7	.	TGTGCCATCAGTGAGGTGGACAGGGGCAACGAGCAGTACTTC	CAISEVDRGNEQYF
.	TRBV12-3/TRBV12-4	TRBJ2-3	.	TGTGCCAGCTCACCATCTCAGGGGCGGACAGATACGCAGTATTTT	CASSPSQGRTDTQYF
.	TRBV2	TRBJ1-1	many	TGTGCCAGCCGTCGGGCCGAGGCATCACACATTAGAGACACTGAAGCTTTCTTT	CASRRAEASHIRDTEAFF
TRBD1	TRBV7-2	TRBJ2-5	.	TGTGCCAGCAGCTTAGCGAGGGACAGTCCTCAAGAGACCCAGTACTTC	CASSLARDSPQETQYF
TRBD2	TRBV9	TRBJ2-3	.	TGTGCCAGCAGCCGCCTGGGTAGCGGGGGCACAGATACGCAGTATTTT	CASSRLGSGGTDTQYF
TRBD2	TRBV20-1	TRBJ2-5	.	TGCAGTGCTAGAGTCCGGCGGGGGGATGAAGAGACCCAGTACTTC	CSARVRRGDEETQYF
TRBD1	TRBV5-1	TRBJ2-1	many	TGCGCCAGCAGCCAAGGACAGGGGTCCTACAATGAGCAGTTCTTC	CASSQGQGSYNEQFF
.	TRBV4-2	TRBJ1-2	many	TGTGCCAGCAGCCAAGATCTGGGGAACTATGGCTACACCTTC	CASSQDLGNYGYTF
.	TRBV5-6	TRBJ2-5	many	TGTGCCAGCAGTTTGAGCACAGAGACCCAGTACTTC	CASSLSTETQYF
TRBD1	TRBV10-3	TRBJ1-1	.	TGTGCCATCAGTGTTAGGGGGCAGGGTACTGAAGCTTTCTTT	CAISVRGQGTEAFF
TRBD1	TRBV5-1	TRBJ1-6	.	TGCGCCAGCAGCTTGTACCTACAGGGACAGCTCAATTCACCCCTCCACTTT	CASSLYLQGQLNSPLHF
TRBD2	TRBV7-7	TRBJ2-7	many	TGTGCTAGCAGCTTAGGTAGCGGGATAAACTACGAGCAGTACTTC	CASSLGSGINYEQYF
.	TRBV10-3	TRBJ1-1	many	TGTGCCATCAGTGAACAGAACCTAGATGAAGCTTTCTTT	CAISEQNLDEAFF
.	TRBV5-6	TRBJ2-2	.	TGTGCCAGCAGCTTGGGTATTCCGGGGGGCTACACCGGGGAGCTGTTTTTT	CASSLGIPGGYTGELFF
.	TRBV9	TRBJ1-1	.	TGTGCCAGCCTTGCGGCTTTCTTT	CASLAAFF
.	TRBV7-2	TRBJ2-1	.	TGTGCCAGCAATTCTGGGGAGCGAAGCTCCTACAATGAGCAGTTCTTC	CASNSGERSSYNEQFF
TRBD2	TRBV9	TRBJ2-3	.	TGTGCCAGCAGCGGAGGAGGGACTAGCGGGCTTACAGATACGCAGTATTTT	CASSGGGTSGLTDTQYF
.	TRBV14	TRBJ1-1	many	TGTGCCAGCAGCCAAGTGTCCCTCTTGAACACTGAAGCTTTCTTT	CASSQVSLLNTEAFF
TRBD2	TRBV20-1	TRBJ2-5	.	TGCAGTGCTAGAGTAGCGGGAACTCAAGAGACCCAGTACTTC	CSARVAGTQETQYF
TRBD1	TRBV28	TRBJ1-1	few	TGTGCCAGCCGGATCGCCGGGACAGGGGGCGCCACTGAAGCTTTCTTT	CASRIAGTGGATEAFF
.	TRBV12-3/TRBV12-4	TRBJ2-3	many	TGTGCCAGCAGTCCCTCAGGCCCTAAAGGCACAGATACGCAGTATTTT	CASSPSGPKGTDTQYF
.	TRBV20-1	TRBJ2-7	.	TGCAGTGCTAGGCAGTACTACGAGCAGTACTTC	CSARQYYEQYF
.	TRBV15	TRBJ1-3	.	TGTGCCACCAGCAGAGATCTGGACTTCTCTGGAAACACCATATATTTT	CATSRDLDFSGNTIYF
.	TRBV9	TRBJ2-7	.	TGTGCCAGCAGCACAAATCAGGACCCTTCGCCCCTAAAGTACTTT	CASSTNQDPSPLKYF
.	TRBV11-2	TRBJ2-7	many	TGTGCCAGCAGCTCCTACCGCACCCCCGCCCGGACATACTACGAGCAGTACTTC	CASSSYRTPARTYYEQYF
.	TRBV9	TRBJ2-1	many	TGTGCCAGCAGCGTAGCTACGAGGGATGAGCAGTTCTTC	CASSVATRDEQFF
.	TRBV2	TRBJ2-7	once	TGTGCCAGCAGGGGGGTGGACACCGTCTACGGGCAGTACTTT	CASRGVDTVYGQYF
TRBD1	TRBV5-6	TRBJ1-2	.	TGTGCCAGCAGCTTGCGACAGGGGGCGAATGACTATGGCTACACCTTC	CASSLRQGANDYGYTF
TRBD1	TRBV18	TRBJ1-3	few	TGTGCCAGCTCACCTTGGACAGGGTACCGAAACACCATATATTTT	CASSPWTGYRNTIYF
TRBD1	TRBV19	TRBJ1-1	few	TGTGCCAGTAGTATAACAGGGGACACTGAAGCTTTCTTT	CASSITGDTEAFF
TRBD1	TRBV2	TRBJ1-1	.	TGTGCCTGGGGACAGGGGAACACTGAAGCTTTCTTT	CAWGQGNTEAFF
.	TRBV7-9	TRBJ2-3	.	TGTGCCAGCAGCTTCGACCGCACAGATACGCAGTATTTT	CASSFDRTDTQYF
.	TRBV3-1	TRBJ1-1	few	TGTGCCAGCAGCCCCTCTCGGCGGGGCCGGGACACTGAAGCTTTCTTT	CASSPSRRGRDTEAFF
.	TRBV15	TRBJ1-2	.	TGTGCCACCAGCAGAGATAGGGGCTACACCTTC	CATSRDRGYTF
.	TRBV11-2	TRBJ2-1	few	TGTGCCAGCAGCTTAGGGGTGGGGGAAGAGCGGTTCTTC	CASSLGVGEERFF
.	TRBV24-1	TRBJ1-1	many	TGTGCCACCAGTGAGGCGGTTAACACTGAAGCTTTCTTT	CATSEAVNTEAFF
.	TRBV14	TRBJ1-3	many	TGTGCCAGCAGCCACCAGCGTGGAAACACCATATATTTT	CASSHQRGNTIYF
.	TRBV4-2	TRBJ2-3	many	TGTGCCAGCAGCCAAGGACTAGACTCTAGCACAGATACGCAGTATTTT	CASSQGLDSSTDTQYF
.	TRBV6-1	TRBJ1-5	many	TGTGCCAGCAGTGAAGCGGGAGGGACCCAGCATTTT	CASSEAGGTQHF
.	TRBV5-8	TRBJ2-6	.	TGTGCCAGCAGCTTGACGGCAGCTGGGGCCAACGTCCTGACTTTC	CASSLTAAGANVLTF
.	TRBV7-6	TRBJ2-3	many	TGTGCCAGCAGCTTATTAAGAGATACGCAGTATTTT	CASSLLRDTQYF
TRBD2	TRBV6-1	TRBJ2-1	.	TGTGCCAGCAGCGCTAGCGGGCTATCTCACAATGAGCAGTTCTTC	CASSASGLSHNEQFF
.	TRBV2	TRBJ1-1	.	TGTGCCAGCAGTGAAGGTAATATGAACACTGAAGCTTTCTTT	CASSEGNMNTEAFF
TRBD1	TRBV7-2	TRBJ2-7	many	TGTGCCAGCAGCTTAAAGGGGGCCCCCCAGTACTTC	CASSLKGAPQYF
TRBD2	TRBV7-2	TRBJ2-5	many	TGTGCCAGCAGCTTAGCTGGGACTAGCGGGGGGATCAAGACCCAGTACTTC	CASSLAGTSGGIKTQYF
.	TRBV6-5	TRBJ1-5	.	TGTGCCAGCAGTTACTCCCGGGGGGGAAGGAGCAATCAGCCCCAGCATTTT	CASSYSRGGRSNQPQHF
.	TRBV6-2/TRBV6-3	TRBJ1-1	.	TGTGCCAGCTTGTCCCGGAACACTGAAGCTTTCTTT	CASLSRNTEAFF
.	TRBV7-8	TRBJ2-3	.	TGTGCCAGCAGCTTATTACAGGGCACAGATACGCAGTATTTT	CASSLLQGTDTQYF